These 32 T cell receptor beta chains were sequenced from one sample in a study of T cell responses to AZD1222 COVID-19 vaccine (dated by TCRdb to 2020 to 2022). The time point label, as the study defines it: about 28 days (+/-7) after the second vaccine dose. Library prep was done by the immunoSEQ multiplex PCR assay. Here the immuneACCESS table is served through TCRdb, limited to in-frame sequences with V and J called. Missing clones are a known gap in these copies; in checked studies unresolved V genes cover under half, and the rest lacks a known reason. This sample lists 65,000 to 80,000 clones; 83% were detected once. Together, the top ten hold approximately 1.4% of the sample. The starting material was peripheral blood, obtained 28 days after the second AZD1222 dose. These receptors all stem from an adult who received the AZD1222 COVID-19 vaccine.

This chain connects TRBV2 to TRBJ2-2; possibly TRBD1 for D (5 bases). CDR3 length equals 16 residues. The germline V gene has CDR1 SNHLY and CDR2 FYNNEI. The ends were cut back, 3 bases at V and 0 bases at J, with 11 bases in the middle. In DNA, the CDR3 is TGTGCCAGCAGTGACAGGGCTCCCGCGAACACCGGGGAGCTGTTTTTT. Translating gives CASSDRAPANTGELFF.

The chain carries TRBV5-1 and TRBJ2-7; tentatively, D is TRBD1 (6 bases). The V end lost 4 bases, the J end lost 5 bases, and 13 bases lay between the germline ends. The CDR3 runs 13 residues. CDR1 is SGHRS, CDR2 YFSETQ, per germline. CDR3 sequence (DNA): TGCGCCAGCAGCACCCTCCAGGGGAACGAGCAGTACTTC. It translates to CASSTLQGNEQYF.

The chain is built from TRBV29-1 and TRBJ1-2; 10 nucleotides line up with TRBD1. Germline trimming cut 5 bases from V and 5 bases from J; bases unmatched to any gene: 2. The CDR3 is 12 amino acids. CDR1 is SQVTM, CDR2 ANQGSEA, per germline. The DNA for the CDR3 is TGCAGCGTTCGGACAGGGGGGTATGGCTACACCTTC. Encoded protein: CSVRTGGYGYTF.

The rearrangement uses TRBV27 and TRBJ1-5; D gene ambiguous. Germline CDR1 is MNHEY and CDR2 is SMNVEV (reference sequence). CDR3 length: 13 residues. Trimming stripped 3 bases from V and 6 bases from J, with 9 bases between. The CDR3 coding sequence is TGTGCCAGCAGTTTTTTTTCCGGTCAGCCCCAGCATTTT. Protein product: CASSFFSGQPQHF.

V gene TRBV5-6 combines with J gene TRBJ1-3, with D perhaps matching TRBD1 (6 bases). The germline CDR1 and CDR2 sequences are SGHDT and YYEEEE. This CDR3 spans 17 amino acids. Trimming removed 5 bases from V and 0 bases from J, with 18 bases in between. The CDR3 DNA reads TGTGCCAGCAGTCGCCGACAGGCAAGGGCCTCTGGAAACACCATATATTTT. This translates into CASSRRQARASGNTIYF. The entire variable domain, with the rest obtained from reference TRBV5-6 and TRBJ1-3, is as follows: DAGVTQSPTHLIKTRGQQVTLRCSPKSGHDTVSWYQQALGQGPQFIFQYYEEEERQRGNFPDRFSGHQFPNYSSELNVNALLLGDSALYLCASSRRQARASGNTIYFGEGSWLTVV.

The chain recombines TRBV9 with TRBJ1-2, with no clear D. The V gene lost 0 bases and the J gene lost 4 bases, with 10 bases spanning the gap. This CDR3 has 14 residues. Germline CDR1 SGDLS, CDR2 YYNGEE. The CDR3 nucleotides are TGTGCCAGCAGCGTAGTTAACAGTAGCTATGGCTACACCTTC. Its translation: CASSVVNSSYGYTF.

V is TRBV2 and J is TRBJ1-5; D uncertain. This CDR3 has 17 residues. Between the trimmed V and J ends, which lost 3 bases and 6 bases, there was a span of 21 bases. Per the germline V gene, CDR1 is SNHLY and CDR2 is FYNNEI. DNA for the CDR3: TGTGCCAGCAGTGAGGAGGCAGCGAATGGGGTCTTTCAGCCCCAGCATTTT. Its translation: CASSEEAANGVFQPQHF.

CDR3 residues: CASSQTPNQPQHF. CDR3 DNA: TGTGCCAGCAGCCAGACACCCAATCAGCCCCAGCATTTT. The chain couples TRBV3-1 (or the pseudogene TRBV3-2) to TRBJ1-5, with D unclear. Trimming cost V 3 bases and J 3 bases, with 6 bases left between them. The germline gives CDR1 LGHDT, CDR2 YNNKEL (reference sequence). The CDR3 consists of 13 residues.

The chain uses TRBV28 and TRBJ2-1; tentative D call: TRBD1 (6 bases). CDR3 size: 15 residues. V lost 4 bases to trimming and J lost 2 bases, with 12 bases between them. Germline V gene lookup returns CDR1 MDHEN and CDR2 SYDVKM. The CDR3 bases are TGTGCCAGCAGTTCAGACAGGAGCCCCTACAATGAGCAGTTCTTC. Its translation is CASSSDRSPYNEQFF.

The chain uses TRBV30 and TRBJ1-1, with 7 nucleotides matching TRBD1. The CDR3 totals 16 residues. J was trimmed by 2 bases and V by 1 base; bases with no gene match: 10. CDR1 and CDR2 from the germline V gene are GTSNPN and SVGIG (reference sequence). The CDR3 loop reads CAWSGRSGTVNTEAFF. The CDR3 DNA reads TGTGCCTGGAGTGGTAGATCCGGGACAGTTAACACTGAAGCTTTCTTT.

CDR3 loop: CASNPYRDSGHITF. For the CDR3, the DNA is TGTGCCAGTAATCCATACCGGGACAGCGGGCATATCACCTTC. V gene TRBV19 combines with J gene TRBJ1-2; 7 bases line up with TRBD1. Germline-derived CDR1 and CDR2 are LNHDA and SQIVND (reference sequence). Trimming at V came to 7 bases and at J to 13 bases, leaving 18 bases not matched to a gene. This CDR3 contains 14 residues.

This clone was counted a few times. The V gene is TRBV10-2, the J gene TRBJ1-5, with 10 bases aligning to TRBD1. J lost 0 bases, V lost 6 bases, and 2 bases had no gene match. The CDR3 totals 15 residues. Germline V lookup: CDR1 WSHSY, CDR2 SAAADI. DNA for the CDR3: TGCGCCAGCAGGGGACAGGGGAGTAGCAATCAGCCCCAGCATTTT. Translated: CASRGQGSSNQPQHF.

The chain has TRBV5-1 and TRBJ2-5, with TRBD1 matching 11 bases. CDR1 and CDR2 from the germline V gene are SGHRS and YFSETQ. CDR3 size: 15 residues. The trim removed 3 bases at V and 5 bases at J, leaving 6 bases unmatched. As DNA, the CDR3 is TGCGCCAGCAGCTCCGGACAGGGGGCGGGGGAGACCCAGTACTTC. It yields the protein CASSSGQGAGETQYF.

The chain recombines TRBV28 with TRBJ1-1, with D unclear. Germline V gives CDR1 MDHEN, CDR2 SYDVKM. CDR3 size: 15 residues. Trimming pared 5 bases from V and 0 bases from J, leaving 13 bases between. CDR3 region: CASSLGGGLNTEAFF. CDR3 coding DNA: TGTGCCAGCAGTCTTGGTGGCGGCCTGAACACTGAAGCTTTCTTT.

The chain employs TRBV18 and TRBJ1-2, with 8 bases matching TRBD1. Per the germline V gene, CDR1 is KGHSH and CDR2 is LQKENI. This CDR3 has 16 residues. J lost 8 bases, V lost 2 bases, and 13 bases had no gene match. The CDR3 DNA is TGTGCCAGCTCACCATGGACAGGGAATAGGGCAGACGGCTACACCTTC. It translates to CASSPWTGNRADGYTF.

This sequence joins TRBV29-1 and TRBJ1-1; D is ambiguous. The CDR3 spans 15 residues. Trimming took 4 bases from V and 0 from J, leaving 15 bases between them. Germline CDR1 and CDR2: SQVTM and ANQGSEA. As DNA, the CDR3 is TGCAGCGTTGTTCAAAAATTTCGGGTGAACACTGAAGCTTTCTTT. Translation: CSVVQKFRVNTEAFF.

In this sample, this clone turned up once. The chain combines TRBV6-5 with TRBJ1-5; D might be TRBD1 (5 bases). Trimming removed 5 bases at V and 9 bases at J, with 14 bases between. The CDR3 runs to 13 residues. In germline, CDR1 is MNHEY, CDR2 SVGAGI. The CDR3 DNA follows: TGTGCCAGCAGTCCGGACGGGGCTAGGCCCCAGCATTTT. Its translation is CASSPDGARPQHF.

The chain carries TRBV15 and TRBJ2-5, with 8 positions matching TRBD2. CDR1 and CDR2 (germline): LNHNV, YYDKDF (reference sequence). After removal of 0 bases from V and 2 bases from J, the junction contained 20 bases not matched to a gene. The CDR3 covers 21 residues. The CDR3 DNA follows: TGTGCCACCAGCAGAGATGCTTGGGGGACTAGTAGTGCTCCGGGACAAGAGACCCAGTACTTC. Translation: CATSRDAWGTSSAPGQETQYF.

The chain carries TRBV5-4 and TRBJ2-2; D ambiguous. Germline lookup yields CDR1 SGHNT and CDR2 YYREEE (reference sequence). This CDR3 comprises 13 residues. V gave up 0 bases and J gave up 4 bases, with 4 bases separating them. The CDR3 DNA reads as TGTGCCAGCAGCTTGGGTCCCACCGGGGAGCTGTTTTTT. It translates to CASSLGPTGELFF.

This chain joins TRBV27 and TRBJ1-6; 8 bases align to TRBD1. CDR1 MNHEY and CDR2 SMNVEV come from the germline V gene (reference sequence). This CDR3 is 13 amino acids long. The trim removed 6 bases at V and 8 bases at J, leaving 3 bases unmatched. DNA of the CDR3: TGTGCCAGCAGACTGACAGGGGATTCACCCCTCCACTTT. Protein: CASRLTGDSPLHF.

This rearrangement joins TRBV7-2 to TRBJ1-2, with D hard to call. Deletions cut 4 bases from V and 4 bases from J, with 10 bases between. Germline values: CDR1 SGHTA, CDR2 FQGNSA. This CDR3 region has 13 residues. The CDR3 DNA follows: TGTGCCAGCAGCTCCCAGGAGACCTATGGCTACACCTTC. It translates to CASSSQETYGYTF.

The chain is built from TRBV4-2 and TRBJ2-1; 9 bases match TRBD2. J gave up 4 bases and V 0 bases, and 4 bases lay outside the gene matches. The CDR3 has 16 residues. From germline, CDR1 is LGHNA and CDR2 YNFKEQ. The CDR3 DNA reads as TGTGCCAGCAGCCAAGATAGAGCGGGAGGATACAATGAGCAGTTCTTC. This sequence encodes CASSQDRAGGYNEQFF.

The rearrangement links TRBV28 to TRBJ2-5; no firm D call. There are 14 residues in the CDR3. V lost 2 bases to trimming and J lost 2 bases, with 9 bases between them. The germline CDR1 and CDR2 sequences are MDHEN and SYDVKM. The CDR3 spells CASSLQALQETQYF. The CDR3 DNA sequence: TGTGCCAGCAGTTTACAGGCACTTCAAGAGACCCAGTACTTC.

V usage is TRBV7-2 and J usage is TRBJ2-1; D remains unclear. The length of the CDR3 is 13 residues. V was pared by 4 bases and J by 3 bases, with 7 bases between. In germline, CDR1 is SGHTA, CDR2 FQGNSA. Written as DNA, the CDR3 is TGTGCCAGCAGCTGGGAAGACTACAATGAGCAGTTCTTC. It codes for CASSWEDYNEQFF.

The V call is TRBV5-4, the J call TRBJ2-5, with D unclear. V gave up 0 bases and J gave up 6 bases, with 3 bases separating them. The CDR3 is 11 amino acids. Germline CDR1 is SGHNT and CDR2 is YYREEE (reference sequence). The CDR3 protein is CASSLDQTQYF. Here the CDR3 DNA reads TGTGCCAGCAGCTTGGACCAGACCCAGTACTTC. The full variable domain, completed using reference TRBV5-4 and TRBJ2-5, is ETGVTQSPTHLIKTRGQQVTLRCSSQSGHNTVSWYQQALGQGPQFIFQYYREEENGRGNFPPRFSGLQFPNYSSELNVNALELDDSALYLCASSLDQTQYFGPGTRLLVL.

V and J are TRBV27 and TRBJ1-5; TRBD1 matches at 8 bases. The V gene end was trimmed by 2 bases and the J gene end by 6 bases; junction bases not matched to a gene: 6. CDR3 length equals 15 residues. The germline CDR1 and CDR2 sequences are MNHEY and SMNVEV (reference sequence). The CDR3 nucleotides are TGTGCCAGCAGTTTACAACAGGGGGTGGGTCAGCCCCAGCATTTT. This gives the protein CASSLQQGVGQPQHF.

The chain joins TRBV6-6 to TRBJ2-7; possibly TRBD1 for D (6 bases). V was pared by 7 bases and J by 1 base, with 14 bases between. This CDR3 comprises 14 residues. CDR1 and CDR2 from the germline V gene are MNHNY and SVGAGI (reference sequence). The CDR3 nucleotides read TGTGCCAGCACCGGAGGACAGAGATCCTACGAGCAGTACTTC. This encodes CASTGGQRSYEQYF.

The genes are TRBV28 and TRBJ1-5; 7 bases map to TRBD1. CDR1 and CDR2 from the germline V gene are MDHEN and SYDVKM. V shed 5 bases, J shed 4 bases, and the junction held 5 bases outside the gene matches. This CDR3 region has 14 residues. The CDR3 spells CASSPHRGNQPQHF. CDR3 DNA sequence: TGTGCCAGCAGTCCCCACAGGGGTAATCAGCCCCAGCATTTT.

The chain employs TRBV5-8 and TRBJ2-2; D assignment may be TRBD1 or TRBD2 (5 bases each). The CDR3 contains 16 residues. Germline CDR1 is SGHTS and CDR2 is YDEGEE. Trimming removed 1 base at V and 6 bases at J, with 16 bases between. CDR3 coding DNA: TGTGCCAGCAGCTTGATGGGGGTATCCGGCGCCGGGGAGCTGTTTTTT. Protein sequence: CASSLMGVSGAGELFF.

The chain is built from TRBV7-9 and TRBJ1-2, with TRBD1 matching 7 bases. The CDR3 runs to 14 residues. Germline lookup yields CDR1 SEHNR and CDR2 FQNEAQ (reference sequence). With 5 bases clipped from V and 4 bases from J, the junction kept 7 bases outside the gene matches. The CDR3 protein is CASSATGEPYGYTF. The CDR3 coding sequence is TGTGCCAGCAGCGCCACAGGGGAACCCTATGGCTACACCTTC.

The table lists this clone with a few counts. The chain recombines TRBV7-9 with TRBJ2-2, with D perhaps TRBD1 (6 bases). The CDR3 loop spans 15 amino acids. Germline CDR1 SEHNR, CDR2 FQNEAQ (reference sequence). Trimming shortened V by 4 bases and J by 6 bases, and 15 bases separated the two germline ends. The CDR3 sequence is CASSSRQVHAGELFF. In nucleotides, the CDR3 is TGTGCCAGCAGCTCCCGACAGGTGCACGCCGGGGAGCTGTTTTTT.

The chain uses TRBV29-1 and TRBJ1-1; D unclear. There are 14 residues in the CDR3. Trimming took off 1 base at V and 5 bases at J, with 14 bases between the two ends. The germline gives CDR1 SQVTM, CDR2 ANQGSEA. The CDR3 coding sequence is TGCAGCGTTGAAGGGCGGCCCCAAGGGACTGAAGCTTTCTTT. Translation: CSVEGRPQGTEAFF.